In this sample, the clone carrying this T cell receptor (beta chain) turned up many times. What it binds is unknown. This entry comes from a study of T cells after posttransplantation cyclophosphamide. Overall study findings and caveats: Donor-recipient repertoire similarity was low at 1-2 months, rising over year one. Recipient CMV seropositivity and CMV reactivation strongly tracked TRB clonality. TRB overlap between skin or GI tissue T cells and blood was limited.

On the day of bone marrow donation, the related graft donor provided peripheral blood. TCRdb's table, derived via immunoSEQ multiplex PCR, lists solely in-frame clones and lacks some. The sample holds about 12,000 clones, and no clone turns up only once. Trimming took 7 bases from V and 0 from J, leaving 7 bases between them. Germline V gene data show CDR1 as KGHDR and CDR2 as SFDVKD. The CDR3 contains 13 residues. The sample comprised PBMCs. This chain connects TRBV24-1 to TRBJ2-3, with D hard to call. This receptor was identified in a woman aged 40 to 50 in good health, CMV-negative, and a related stem cell transplant donor. The CDR3 region has the DNA TGTGCCACCAGCTCACGGAGCACAGATACGCAGTATTTT. Protein product: CATSSRSTDTQYF.